Sequencing of this T cell receptor beta chain was carried out in a study of blood T cell repertoires in COVID-19. Study information: Both acute and convalescent COVID-19 samples were obtained from the United States, Italy and Spain. Sample material is recorded as cDNA or gDNA derived from T cells, B-cell-depleted T cells, or PBMCs.

Original methodology: It was from reference gene primer amplification that nucleated cell counts were estimated. Profiled with immunoSEQ multiplex PCR; TCRdb holds only in-frame clones, not every one. Clone size and the V and J calls come from that table; the DNA yielded D and trimming. This table holds hundreds of thousands of clones, around 85% found once. The CDR3 has 18 amino acids. Germline V gene lookup returns CDR1 SGHTA and CDR2 FQGNSA. V shed 5 bases and J 6 bases; nucleotides not matched to a gene: 15. V usage is TRBV7-2 and J usage is TRBJ2-1; TRBD2 aligns across 11 bases. Sequencing was carried out using peripheral blood. The receptor comes from a man aged 45-65 years with active or convalescent COVID-19. The CDR3 loop is CASSTARQGLAVGNEQFF. The DNA for the CDR3 is TGTGCCAGCAGCACCGCCCGACAGGGACTAGCGGTCGGCAATGAGCAGTTCTTC.